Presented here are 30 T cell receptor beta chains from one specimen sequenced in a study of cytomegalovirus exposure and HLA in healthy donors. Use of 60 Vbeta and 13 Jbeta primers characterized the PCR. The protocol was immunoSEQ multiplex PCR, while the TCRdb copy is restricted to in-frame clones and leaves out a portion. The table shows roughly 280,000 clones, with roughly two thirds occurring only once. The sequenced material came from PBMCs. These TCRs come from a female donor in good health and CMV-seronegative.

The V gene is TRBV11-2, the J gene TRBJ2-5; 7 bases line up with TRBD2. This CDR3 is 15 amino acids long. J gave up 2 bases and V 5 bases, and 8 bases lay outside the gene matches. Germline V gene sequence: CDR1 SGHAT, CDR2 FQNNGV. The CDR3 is CASSLTPSGQETQYF. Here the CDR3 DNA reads TGTGCCAGCAGCCTAACTCCTAGCGGTCAAGAGACCCAGTACTTC.

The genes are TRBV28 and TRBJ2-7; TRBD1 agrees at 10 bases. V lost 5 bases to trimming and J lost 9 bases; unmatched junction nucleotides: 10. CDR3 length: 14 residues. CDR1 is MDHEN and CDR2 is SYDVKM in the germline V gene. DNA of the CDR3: TGTGCCAGCAGTGACAGGGGGCGGTACACGGGGCAGTACTTC. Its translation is CASSDRGRYTGQYF.

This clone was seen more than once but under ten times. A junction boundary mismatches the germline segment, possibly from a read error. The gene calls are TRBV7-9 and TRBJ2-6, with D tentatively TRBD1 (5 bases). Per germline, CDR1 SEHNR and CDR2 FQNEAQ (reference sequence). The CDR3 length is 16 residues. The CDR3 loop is CSSSHIRGSGANVLTF. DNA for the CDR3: TGTTCCAGCAGCCATATTAGGGGCTCTGGGGCCAACGTCCTGACTTTC.

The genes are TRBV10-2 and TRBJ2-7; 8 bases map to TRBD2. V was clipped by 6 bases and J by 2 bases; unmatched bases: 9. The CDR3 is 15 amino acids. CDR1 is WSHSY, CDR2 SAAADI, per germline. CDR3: CASRYEAGVPYEQYF. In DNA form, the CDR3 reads TGCGCCAGCAGATACGAAGCGGGAGTTCCCTACGAGCAGTACTTC.

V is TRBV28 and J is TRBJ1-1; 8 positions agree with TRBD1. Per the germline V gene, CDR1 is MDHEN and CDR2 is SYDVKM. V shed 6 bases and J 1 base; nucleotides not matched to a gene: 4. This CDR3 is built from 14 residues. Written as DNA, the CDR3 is TGTGCCAGCAGCCCTGGACAGGGGAACACTGAAGCTTTCTTT. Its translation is CASSPGQGNTEAFF.

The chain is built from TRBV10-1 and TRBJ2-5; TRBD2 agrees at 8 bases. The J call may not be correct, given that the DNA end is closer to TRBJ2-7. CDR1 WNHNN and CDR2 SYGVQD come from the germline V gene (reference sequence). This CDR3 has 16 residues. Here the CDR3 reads CASSEYGLAGSYEQYF. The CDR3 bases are TGCGCCAGCAGTGAGTACGGGCTAGCGGGTTCCTACGAGCAGTACTTC.

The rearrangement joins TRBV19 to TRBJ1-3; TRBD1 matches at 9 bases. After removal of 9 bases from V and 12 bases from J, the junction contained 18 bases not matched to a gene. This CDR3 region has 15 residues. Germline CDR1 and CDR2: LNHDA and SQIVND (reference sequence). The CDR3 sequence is CASSIPPGQGFSIYF. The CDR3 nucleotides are TGTGCCAGCTCCATTCCCCCGGGACAGGGATTCAGCATATATTTT. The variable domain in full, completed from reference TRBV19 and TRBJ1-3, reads DGGITQSPKYLFRKEGQNVTLSCEQNLNHDAMYWYRQDPGQGLRLIYYSQIVNDFQKGDIAEGYSVSREKKESFPLTVTSAQKNPTAFYLCASSIPPGQGFSIYFGEGSWLTVV.

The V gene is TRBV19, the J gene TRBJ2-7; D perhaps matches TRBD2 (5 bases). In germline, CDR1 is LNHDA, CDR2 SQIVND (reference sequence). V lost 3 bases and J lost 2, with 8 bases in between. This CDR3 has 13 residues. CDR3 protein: CASSIGETYEQYF. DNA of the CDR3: TGTGCCAGTAGTATCGGGGAAACCTACGAGCAGTACTTC.

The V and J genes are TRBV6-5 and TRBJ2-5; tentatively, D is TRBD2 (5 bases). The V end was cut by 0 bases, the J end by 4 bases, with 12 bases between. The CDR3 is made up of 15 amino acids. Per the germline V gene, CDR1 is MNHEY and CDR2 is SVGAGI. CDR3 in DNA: TGTGCCAGCAGTTACTCGACTAACCGGGGAGAGACCCAGTACTTC. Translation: CASSYSTNRGETQYF.

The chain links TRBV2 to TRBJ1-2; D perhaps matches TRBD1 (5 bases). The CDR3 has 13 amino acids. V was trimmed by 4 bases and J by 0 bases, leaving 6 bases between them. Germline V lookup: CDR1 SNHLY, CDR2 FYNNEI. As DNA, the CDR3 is TGTGCCAGCAGTGGGGGCGCTAACTATGGCTACACCTTC. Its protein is CASSGGANYGYTF.

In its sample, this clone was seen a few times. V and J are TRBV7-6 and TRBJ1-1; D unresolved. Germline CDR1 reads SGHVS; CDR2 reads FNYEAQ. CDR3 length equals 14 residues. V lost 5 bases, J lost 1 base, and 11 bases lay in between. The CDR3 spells CASSIGEGNTEAFF. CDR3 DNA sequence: TGTGCCAGCAGCATAGGAGAGGGGAACACTGAAGCTTTCTTT.

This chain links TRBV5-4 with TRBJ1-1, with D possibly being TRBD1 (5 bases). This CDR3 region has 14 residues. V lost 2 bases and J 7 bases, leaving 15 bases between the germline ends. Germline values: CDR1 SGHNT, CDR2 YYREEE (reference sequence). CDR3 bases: TGTGCCAGCAGCTTCAGGGTGGACGGGGGTGAAGCTTTCTTT. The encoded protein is CASSFRVDGGEAFF.

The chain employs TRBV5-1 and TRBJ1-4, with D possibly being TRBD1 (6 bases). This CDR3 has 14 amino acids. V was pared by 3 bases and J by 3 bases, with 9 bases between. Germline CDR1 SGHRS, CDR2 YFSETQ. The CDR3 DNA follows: TGCGCCAGCAGCTCGGGACATCCTAATGAAAAACTGTTTTTT. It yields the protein CASSSGHPNEKLFF.

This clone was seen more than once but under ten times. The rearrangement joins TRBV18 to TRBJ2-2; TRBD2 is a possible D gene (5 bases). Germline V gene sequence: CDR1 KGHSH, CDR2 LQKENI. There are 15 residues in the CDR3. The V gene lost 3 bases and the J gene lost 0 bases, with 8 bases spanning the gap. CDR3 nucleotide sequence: TGTGCCAGCTCACCTGCCGGGACGAACACCGGGGAGCTGTTTTTT. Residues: CASSPAGTNTGELFF.

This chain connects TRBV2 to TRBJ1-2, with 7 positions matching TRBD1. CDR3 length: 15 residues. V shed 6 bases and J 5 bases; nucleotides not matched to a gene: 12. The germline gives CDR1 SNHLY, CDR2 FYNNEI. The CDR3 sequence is CASRVEQGVGYGYTF. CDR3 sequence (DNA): TGTGCCAGCAGGGTGGAGCAGGGGGTGGGTTATGGCTACACCTTC.

CDR3 sequence: CASSYSRHPNEKLFF. CDR3 DNA: TGTGCCAGCAGTTACTCGCGACATCCTAATGAAAAACTGTTTTTT. The chain recombines TRBV6-8 with TRBJ1-4, with unresolved D. CDR1 and CDR2 from the germline V gene are MNHGY and SAAAGT. The CDR3 contains 15 residues. Trimming shortened V by 0 bases and J by 3 bases, and 8 bases separated the two germline ends.

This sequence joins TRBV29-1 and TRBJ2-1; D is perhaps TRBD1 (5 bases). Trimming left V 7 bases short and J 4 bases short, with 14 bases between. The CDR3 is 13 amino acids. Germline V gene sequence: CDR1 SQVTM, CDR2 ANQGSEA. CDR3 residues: CSATQGLYNEQFF. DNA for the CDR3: TGCAGCGCTACTCAGGGCCTATACAATGAGCAGTTCTTC.

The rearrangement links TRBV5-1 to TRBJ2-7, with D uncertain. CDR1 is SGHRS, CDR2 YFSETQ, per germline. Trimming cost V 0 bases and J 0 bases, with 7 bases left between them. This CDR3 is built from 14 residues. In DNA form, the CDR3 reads TGCGCCAGCAGCTTGGGGCTCCCCTCCTACGAGCAGTACTTC. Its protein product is CASSLGLPSYEQYF. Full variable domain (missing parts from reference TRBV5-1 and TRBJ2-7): KAGVTQTPRYLIKTRGQQVTLSCSPISGHRSVSWYQQTPGQGLQFLFEYFSETQRNKGNFPGRFSGRQFSNSRSEMNVSTLELGDSALYLCASSLGLPSYEQYFGPGTRLTVT.

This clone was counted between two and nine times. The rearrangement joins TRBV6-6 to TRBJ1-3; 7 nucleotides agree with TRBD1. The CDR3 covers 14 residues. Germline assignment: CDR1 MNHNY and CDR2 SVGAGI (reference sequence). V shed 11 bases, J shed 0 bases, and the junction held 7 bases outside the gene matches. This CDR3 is CACSRDSSGNTIYF. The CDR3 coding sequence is TGTGCCTGCTCCCGGGACAGCTCTGGAAACACCATATATTTT.

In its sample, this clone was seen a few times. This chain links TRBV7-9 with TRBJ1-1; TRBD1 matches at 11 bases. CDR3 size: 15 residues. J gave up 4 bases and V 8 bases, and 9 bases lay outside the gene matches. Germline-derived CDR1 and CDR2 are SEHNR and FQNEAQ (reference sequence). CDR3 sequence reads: CASGWTGGLSTEAFF. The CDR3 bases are TGTGCCAGCGGTTGGACAGGGGGCCTCAGCACTGAAGCTTTCTTT.

For the CDR3, the DNA is TGTGCCAGCAGTTACCGCCACAGGGTGTCTGGAAACACCATATATTTT. Amino acids: CASSYRHRVSGNTIYF. V is TRBV6-5 and J is TRBJ1-3; a weak D match, TRBD1 (6 bases). The CDR3 loop spans 16 amino acids. The germline V gene has CDR1 MNHEY and CDR2 SVGAGI. V was cut by 2 bases and J by 1 base, with 12 bases left in between.

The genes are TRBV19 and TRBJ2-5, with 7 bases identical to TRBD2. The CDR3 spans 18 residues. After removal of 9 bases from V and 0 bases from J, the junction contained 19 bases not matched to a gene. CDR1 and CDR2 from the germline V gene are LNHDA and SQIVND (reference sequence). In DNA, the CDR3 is TGTGCCAGCCACCCTCTGGGCGGGAGCCGAAGTTACCAAGAGACCCAGTACTTC. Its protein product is CASHPLGGSRSYQETQYF.

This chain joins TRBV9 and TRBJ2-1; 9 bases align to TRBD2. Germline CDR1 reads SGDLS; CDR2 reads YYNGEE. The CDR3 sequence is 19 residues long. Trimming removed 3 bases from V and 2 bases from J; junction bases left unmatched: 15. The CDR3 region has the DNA TGTGCCAGCAGCGACCCGGGGGGCTCAGCGGGGGGAACCTACAATGAGCAGTTCTTC. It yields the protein CASSDPGGSAGGTYNEQFF.

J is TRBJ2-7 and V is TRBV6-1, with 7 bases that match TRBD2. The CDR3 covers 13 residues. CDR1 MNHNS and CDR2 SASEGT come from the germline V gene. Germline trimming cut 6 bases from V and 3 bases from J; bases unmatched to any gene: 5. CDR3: CASRREIGYEQYF. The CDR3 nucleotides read TGTGCCAGCAGGCGGGAGATCGGCTACGAGCAGTACTTC.

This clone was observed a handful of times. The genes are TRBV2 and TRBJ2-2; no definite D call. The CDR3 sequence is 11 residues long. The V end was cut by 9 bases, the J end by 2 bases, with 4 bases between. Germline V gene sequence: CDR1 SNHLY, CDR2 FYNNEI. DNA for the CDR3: TGTGCCAGTCATAACACCGGGGAGCTGTTTTTT. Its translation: CASHNTGELFF.

CDR3 nucleotide sequence: TGTGCCAGCAGCTTGGGACTAGCGGGAGGTCAAAGGTTGTCAGATACGCAGTATTTT. It encodes CASSLGLAGGQRLSDTQYF. This chain connects TRBV5-4 to TRBJ2-3; 13 bases agree with TRBD2. V gave up 0 bases and J gave up 4 bases; unmatched junction bases: 11. The CDR3 contains 19 residues. The germline V gene has CDR1 SGHNT and CDR2 YYREEE (reference sequence). Complete variable domain (other parts from reference TRBV5-4 and TRBJ2-3): ETGVTQSPTHLIKTRGQQVTLRCSSQSGHNTVSWYQQALGQGPQFIFQYYREEENGRGNFPPRFSGLQFPNYSSELNVNALELDDSALYLCASSLGLAGGQRLSDTQYFGPGTRLTVL.

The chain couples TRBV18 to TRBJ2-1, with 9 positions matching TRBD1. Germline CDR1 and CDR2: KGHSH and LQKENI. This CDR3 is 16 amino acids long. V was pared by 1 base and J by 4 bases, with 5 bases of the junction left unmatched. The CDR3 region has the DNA TGTGCCAGCTCACCACAGGGACAGGGTGTTTACAATGAGCAGTTCTTC. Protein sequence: CASSPQGQGVYNEQFF.

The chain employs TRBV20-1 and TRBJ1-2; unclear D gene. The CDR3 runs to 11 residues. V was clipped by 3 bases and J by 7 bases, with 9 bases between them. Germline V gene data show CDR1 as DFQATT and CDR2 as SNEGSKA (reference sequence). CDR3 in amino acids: CSARAVPGYTF. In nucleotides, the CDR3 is TGCAGTGCTAGGGCTGTGCCTGGCTACACCTTC.

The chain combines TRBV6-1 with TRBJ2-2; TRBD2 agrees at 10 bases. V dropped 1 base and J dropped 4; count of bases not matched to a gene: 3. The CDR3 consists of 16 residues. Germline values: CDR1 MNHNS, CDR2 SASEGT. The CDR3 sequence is CASSEGGTSVTGELFF. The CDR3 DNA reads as TGTGCCAGCAGTGAAGGAGGGACTAGCGTCACCGGGGAGCTGTTTTTT.

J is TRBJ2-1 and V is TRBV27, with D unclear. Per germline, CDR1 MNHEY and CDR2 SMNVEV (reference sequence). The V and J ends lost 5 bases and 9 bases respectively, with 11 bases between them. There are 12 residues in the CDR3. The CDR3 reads CASSPPGPEQFF. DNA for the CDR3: TGTGCCAGCAGTCCTCCCGGTCCTGAGCAGTTCTTC.